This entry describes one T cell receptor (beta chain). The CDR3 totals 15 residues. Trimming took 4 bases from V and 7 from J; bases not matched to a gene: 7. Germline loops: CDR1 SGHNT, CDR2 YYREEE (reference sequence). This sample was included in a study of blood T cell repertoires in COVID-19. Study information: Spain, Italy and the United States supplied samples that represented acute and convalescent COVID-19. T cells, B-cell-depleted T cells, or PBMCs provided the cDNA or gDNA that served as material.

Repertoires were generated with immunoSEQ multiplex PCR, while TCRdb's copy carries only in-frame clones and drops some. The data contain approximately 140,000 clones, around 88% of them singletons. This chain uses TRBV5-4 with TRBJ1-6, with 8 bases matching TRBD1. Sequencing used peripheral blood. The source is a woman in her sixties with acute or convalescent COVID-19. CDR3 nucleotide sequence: TGTGCCAGCAGCACCGAGACAGGGGACAATTCACCCCTCCACTTT. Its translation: CASSTETGDNSPLHF.